Below, one T cell receptor beta chain is given with its context. In the authors' workflow: Scientists estimated how many nucleated cells there were by amplifying reference gene primers. Generated by immunoSEQ multiplex PCR, the TCRdb table keeps only in-frame clones and is missing some. The V and J calls and the clone size are those of that table, but D and trimming were determined from the DNA. The sample has hundreds of thousands of clones, around 89% seen once. Enrollees, roughly 18 to 95 years old, lived in about two dozen US areas. Assignments of participants to cohorts depended upon their own reported clinical history. Germline CDR1 reads SGHTA; CDR2 reads FQGNSA. Trimming stripped 3 bases from V and 0 bases from J, with 12 bases between. This CDR3 is built from 15 residues. The entry originates in a study of blood T cell repertoires in COVID-19.

Sequencing was performed on PBMCs or T cells enriched from blood (not recorded which). This TCR was recovered from a woman under 30 with acute COVID-19. The V gene is TRBV7-2, the J gene TRBJ2-7; no definite D call. CDR3 in amino acids: CASSFSSVDSYEQYF. The CDR3 nucleotides are TGTGCCAGCAGCTTTTCATCGGTCGACTCCTACGAGCAGTACTTC.